This T cell receptor beta chain was captured by sequencing in a study of T cell repertoires in cytomegalovirus infection. TCRdb independently ran MiXCR on the reads; one entry per CDR3 protein. The profile shows about 900,000 distinct CDR3 sequences, around 30% of them singletons. The V and J ends lost 2 bases and 7 bases respectively, with 15 bases between them. The CDR3 sequence is 15 residues long. Germline lookup yields CDR1 MNHEY and CDR2 SVGEGT. On this clonotype itself: The antigen remains undetermined.

The receptor's source is a human donor in good health (CMV status not recorded). Some clones in this sample may be carry-over from other donors' samples. The chain is built from TRBV6-2 or TRBV6-3 and TRBJ2-1; D possibly matches TRBD1 or TRBD2 (6 bases each). The starting material was cultured CD8+ T cells from PBMCs, obtained from culture after CMV antigen stimulation. The CDR3 loop is CASSYTGAMDNEQFF. The CDR3 DNA sequence: TGTGCCAGCAGTTACACGGGGGCAATGGATAATGAGCAGTTCTTC.